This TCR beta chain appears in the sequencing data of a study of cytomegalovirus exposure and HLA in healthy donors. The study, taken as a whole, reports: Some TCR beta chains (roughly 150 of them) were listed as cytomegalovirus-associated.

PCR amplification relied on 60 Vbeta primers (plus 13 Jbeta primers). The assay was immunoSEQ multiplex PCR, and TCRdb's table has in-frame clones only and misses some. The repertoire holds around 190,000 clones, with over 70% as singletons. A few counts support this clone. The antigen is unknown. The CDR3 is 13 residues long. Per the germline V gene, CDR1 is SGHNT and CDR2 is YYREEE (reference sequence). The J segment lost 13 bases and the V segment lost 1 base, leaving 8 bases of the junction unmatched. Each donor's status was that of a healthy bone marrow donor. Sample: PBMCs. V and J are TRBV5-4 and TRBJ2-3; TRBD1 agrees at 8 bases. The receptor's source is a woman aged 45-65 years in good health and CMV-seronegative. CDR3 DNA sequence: TGTGCCAGCAGCTTGTTGGGACAGGCCTTCGAGTATTTT. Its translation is CASSLLGQAFEYF.